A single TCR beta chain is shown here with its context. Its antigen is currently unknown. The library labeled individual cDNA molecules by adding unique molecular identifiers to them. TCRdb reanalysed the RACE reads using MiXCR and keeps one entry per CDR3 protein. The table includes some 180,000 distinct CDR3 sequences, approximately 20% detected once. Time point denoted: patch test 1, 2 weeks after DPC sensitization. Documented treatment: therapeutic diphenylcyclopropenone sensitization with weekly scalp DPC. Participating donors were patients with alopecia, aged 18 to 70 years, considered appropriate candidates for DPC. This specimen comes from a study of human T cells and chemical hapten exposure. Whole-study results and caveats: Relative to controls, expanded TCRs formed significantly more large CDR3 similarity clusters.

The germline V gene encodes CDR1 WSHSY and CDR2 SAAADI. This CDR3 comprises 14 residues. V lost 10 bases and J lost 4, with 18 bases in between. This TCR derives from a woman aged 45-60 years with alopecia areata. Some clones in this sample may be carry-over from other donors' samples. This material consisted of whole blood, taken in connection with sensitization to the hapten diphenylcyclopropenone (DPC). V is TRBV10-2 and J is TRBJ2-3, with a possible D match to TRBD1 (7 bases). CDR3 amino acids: CATVGAGGSDTQYF. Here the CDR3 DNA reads TGCGCCACCGTGGGGGCAGGGGGGTCAGATACGCAGTATTTT.